This T cell receptor (beta chain) was profiled in a study of shared clonotypes between healthy human individuals. CDR3 length: 13 amino acids. CDR1 and CDR2 (germline): SSHAT, FNYEAQ (reference sequence). About this clone: One end of the junction does not line up with germline, which may come from a read error.

Donation came from healthy HIV-negative adults that had no recent acute infections or vaccinations. Only Caucasian adults living in Nashville, Tennessee served as donors. Several immunoSEQ plates held equal portions of the genomic DNA taken from each subset. The replicate PCRs on unsorted PBMC were given around 0.3 ug DNA, which is about 30,000 T cell genomes. Repertoires were generated with immunoSEQ multiplex PCR, while TCRdb's copy carries only in-frame clones and drops some. The sample has fewer than 600,000 clones, around 79% seen once. Sequencing input: PBMCs. This sequence originates from a woman aged 40 to 49 in good health. Some clones in this sample may be carry-over from other donors' samples. The V and J genes are TRBV7-7 and TRBJ2-7; 8 bases fit TRBD1. CDR3 coding DNA: TGTGCTAGCAGCCTTGGACAGGGTGACGAGCAGTACTTC. Protein: CASSLGQGDEQYF.